What follows are 29 T cell receptor beta chains derived from one specimen sequenced in a study of CD8 T cells in ankylosing spondylitis. General study results and limits: In ankylosing spondylitis blood, a motif of several highly homologous TCR beta variants appeared characteristic.

No antigen has been assigned to these receptors. TCRdb passed the 5' RACE reads through MiXCR, listing each CDR3 protein once. The sample includes more than 300,000 distinct CDR3 sequences, less than 10% of them seen just once. Sequenced: blood, either unsorted or a sorted T cell fraction (not recorded which). These receptor sequences come from a male donor with ankylosing spondylitis.

This clonotype was detected only a few times. The CDR3 sequence: CATREGGSRREQYF. CDR3 bases: TGTGCCACCCGCGAAGGGGGAAGCAGACGCGAGCAGTACTTC. The chain is built from TRBV15 and TRBJ2-7; weak D call: TRBD1 (6 bases). CDR1 and CDR2 (germline): LNHNV, YYDKDF (reference sequence). The germline V and J ends were trimmed by 8 bases and 6 bases, with 20 bases remaining between them. This CDR3 is built from 14 residues.

The gene calls are TRBV7-6 and TRBJ2-7; D unresolved. The CDR3 sequence is 12 residues long. Looked up from germline, CDR1 is SGHVS and CDR2 is FNYEAQ. The V gene lost 5 bases and the J gene lost 4 bases, with 9 bases spanning the gap. The DNA of the CDR3 is TGTGCCAGCAGCCCGATGGGGTACGAGCAGTACTTC. It codes for CASSPMGYEQYF.

This rearrangement joins TRBV7-2 to TRBJ2-1; 9 nucleotides align to TRBD2. The CDR3 sequence is 16 residues long. With 1 base clipped from V and 2 bases from J, the junction kept 3 bases outside the gene matches. CDR1 and CDR2 from the germline V gene are SGHTA and FQGNSA. The chain's CDR3 is CASSLVGGRAYNEQFF. CDR3 DNA sequence: TGTGCCAGCAGCTTAGTCGGCGGGAGGGCCTACAATGAGCAGTTCTTC.

This clonotype was seen ten or more times. The rearrangement uses TRBV7-8 and TRBJ2-1; 8 bases line up with TRBD2. The V gene's germline CDR1 is SGHVS and CDR2 FQNEAQ. This CDR3 contains 13 residues. Unmatched junction bases numbered 8, after V lost 1 base and J lost 15 bases. As DNA, the CDR3 is TGTGCCAGCAGCTTAGGAGGGACTAGGTCGGCGTTCTTC. This encodes CASSLGGTRSAFF.

This clonotype was detected many times. The DNA of the CDR3 is TGCGCCAGCAGCTTGGATGGCAGGACTACGACGGGGGAGCTGTTTTTT. Translating it yields CASSLDGRTTTGELFF. The chain has TRBV5-1 and TRBJ2-2; D perhaps matches TRBD2 (6 bases). The CDR3 runs to 16 residues. The germline V and J ends were trimmed by 0 bases and 8 bases, with 17 bases remaining between them. Germline V CDR1 and CDR2: SGHRS, YFSETQ.

The chain carries TRBV6-5 and TRBJ1-2; D gene ambiguous. CDR3 length: 16 residues. CDR1 is MNHEY, CDR2 SVGAGI, per germline. Trimming stripped 2 bases from V and 3 bases from J, with 16 bases between. The CDR3: CASSYGERSVDYGYTF. The CDR3 DNA reads as TGTGCCAGCAGTTACGGGGAAAGGTCTGTTGACTATGGCTACACCTTC.

This clonotype has just a few counts. V is TRBV4-1 and J is TRBJ2-1; 9 bases are a match to TRBD1. Per the germline V gene, CDR1 is MGHRA and CDR2 is YSYEKL. The V segment lost 4 bases and the J segment 7 bases; nucleotides outside the gene matches: 11. The CDR3 totals 16 residues. Here the CDR3 DNA reads TGCGCCAGCAGCCGCCCGGGACAGGGAAGGTGGAATGAGCAGTTCTTC. Its translation: CASSRPGQGRWNEQFF.

The chain carries TRBV12-3 or TRBV12-4 and TRBJ2-1, with TRBD1 matching over 8 bases. V lost 7 bases and J lost 1; bases outside the gene matches: 12. This CDR3 is 17 amino acids long. The CDR3 nucleotides are TGTGCCAGCACCACCCCAACAGGGGGTTCGTCCTACAATGAGCAGTTCTTC. As protein: CASTTPTGGSSYNEQFF.

The sample holds many counts of this clonotype. The chain uses TRBV12-3 or TRBV12-4 and TRBJ1-1; D remains ambiguous. V lost 4 bases and J lost 7, with 13 bases in between. The CDR3 is made up of 13 amino acids. The CDR3 is CASSSIRRGEAFF. In nucleotides, the CDR3 is TGTGCCAGCAGTTCGATCCGCCGGGGTGAAGCTTTCTTT.

This clonotype was observed many times. The rearrangement links TRBV7-9 to TRBJ2-7; 10 bases agree with TRBD2. V shed 5 bases and J 4 bases; nucleotides not matched to a gene: 5. Germline CDR1 is SEHNR and CDR2 is FQNEAQ (reference sequence). The CDR3 has 14 amino acids. CDR3 nucleotide sequence: TGTGCCAGCAGCCCCGGGACTAGCGTATACGAGCAGTACTTC. Amino acid sequence: CASSPGTSVYEQYF. The full variable domain, rest sourced from reference TRBV7-9 and TRBJ2-7, is DTGVSQNPRHKITKRGQNVTFRCDPISEHNRLYWYRQTLGQGPEFLTYFQNEAQLEKSRLLSDRFSAERPKGSFSTLEIQRTEQGDSAMYLCASSPGTSVYEQYFGPGTRLTVT.

The chain couples TRBV10-3 to TRBJ1-5; D remains ambiguous. Germline assignment: CDR1 ENHRY and CDR2 SYGVKD. This CDR3 spans 13 amino acids. V was cut by 4 bases and J by 2 bases, with 6 bases left in between. CDR3 sequence reads: CAISVGGNQPQHF. The CDR3 coding sequence is TGTGCCATCAGTGTAGGAGGCAATCAGCCCCAGCATTTT.

The gene calls are TRBV30 and TRBJ2-7, with TRBD1 identical over 7 bases. CDR3 length equals 13 residues. The germline CDR1 and CDR2 sequences are GTSNPN and SVGIG (reference sequence). V was pared by 2 bases and J by 4 bases, with 5 bases of the junction left unmatched. CDR3 in amino acids: CAWSPDRAYEQYF. For the CDR3, the DNA is TGTGCCTGGAGTCCTGACAGGGCTTACGAGCAGTACTTC.

The V and J genes are TRBV5-1 and TRBJ1-5; weak D call: TRBD1 (5 bases). The ends were cut back, 4 bases at V and 3 bases at J, with 11 bases in the middle. Germline CDR1 reads SGHRS; CDR2 reads YFSETQ. CDR3 length: 14 amino acids. The CDR3 nucleotides are TGCGCCAGCAGCAGGGGAGGCCCCAATCAGCCCCAGCATTTT. Translation gives CASSRGGPNQPQHF.

This clonotype was counted many times. The rearrangement uses TRBV3-1 and TRBJ2-7; no definite D call. The CDR3 runs 13 residues. The V gene lost 2 bases and the J gene lost 5 bases, with 10 bases spanning the gap. Germline CDR1 is LGHDT and CDR2 is YNNKEL (reference sequence). The CDR3 sequence is CASSQRELNEQYF. The CDR3, as DNA: TGTGCCAGCAGCCAACGAGAGCTAAACGAGCAGTACTTC.

This clonotype was seen at least ten times. The J gene is TRBJ2-1, the V gene TRBV12-3 or TRBV12-4; D might be TRBD2 (5 bases). This CDR3 is built from 17 residues. V lost 6 bases to trimming and J lost 6 bases, with 24 bases between them. CDR3 sequence (DNA): TGTGCCAGCAGCTTACCCCCGTCAGACTACAATTCCAATGAGCAGTTCTTC. Protein product: CASSLPPSDYNSNEQFF.

This clonotype was counted between two and nine times. The rearrangement joins TRBV29-1 to TRBJ1-4; D gene unclear. The germline V gene encodes CDR1 SQVTM and CDR2 ANQGSEA. V was cut by 7 bases and J by 5 bases, with 17 bases left in between. CDR3 length equals 14 residues. The CDR3 spells CSAHVGGLNEKLFF. In nucleotides, the CDR3 is TGCAGCGCCCATGTGGGCGGGTTAAATGAAAAACTGTTTTTT.

The chain combines TRBV7-3 with TRBJ1-2; 7 bases align to TRBD1. Germline V gene lookup returns CDR1 SGHTA and CDR2 FQGTGA. This CDR3 has 14 amino acids. The ends lost 5 bases at V and 0 bases at J; junction bases unmatched: 3. This CDR3 reads CASSHGQANYGYTF. CDR3 sequence (DNA): TGTGCCAGCAGCCACGGACAGGCTAACTATGGCTACACCTTC.

The rearrangement links TRBV12-3 or TRBV12-4 to TRBJ2-1, with 8 bases fitting TRBD1. With 5 bases clipped from V and 6 bases from J, the junction kept 9 bases outside the gene matches. The CDR3 is made up of 15 amino acids. The CDR3 DNA reads TGTGCCAGCAGTCCCCGGACAGGGTTGGGCAATGAGCAGTTCTTC. Its translation: CASSPRTGLGNEQFF.

V is TRBV24-1 and J is TRBJ1-5; 7 bases map to TRBD1. The germline V gene encodes CDR1 KGHDR and CDR2 SFDVKD. With V trimmed by 5 bases and J by 3 bases, 3 bases remained unmatched. The CDR3 spans 14 residues. CDR3 coding DNA: TGTGCCACCAGTGTGGGACAGAACAATCAGCCCCAGCATTTT. It translates to CATSVGQNNQPQHF.

The gene calls are TRBV18 and TRBJ1-3, with D maybe TRBD1 (5 bases). Germline CDR1 reads KGHSH; CDR2 reads LQKENI. Trimming removed 5 bases at V and 0 bases at J, with 17 bases between. The CDR3 contains 17 residues. As DNA, the CDR3 is TGTGCCAGCTCAGGCCTCGTCGGGGCAAGCTCTGGAAACACCATATATTTT. This translates into CASSGLVGASSGNTIYF.

This clonotype has at least ten counts. The chain uses TRBV27 and TRBJ2-7, with TRBD2 as a possible D gene (5 bases). In germline, CDR1 is MNHEY, CDR2 SMNVEV (reference sequence). The length of the CDR3 is 14 residues. V was clipped by 2 bases and J by 5 bases, with 13 bases between them. CDR3 sequence (DNA): TGTGCCAGCAGTTTAGGACCGAGTAGCGACGAGCAGTACTTC. As protein: CASSLGPSSDEQYF.

This clonotype was recorded a few times. This sequence joins TRBV12-3 or TRBV12-4 and TRBJ2-7, with D perhaps TRBD2 (5 bases). The CDR3 has 14 amino acids. V was pared by 6 bases and J by 0 bases, with 12 bases between. CDR3 protein: CASSYIRDSYEQYF. CDR3 sequence (DNA): TGTGCCAGCAGCTATATACGGGACTCCTACGAGCAGTACTTC.

This clonotype was seen ten or more times. This chain uses TRBV15 with TRBJ2-3; D is possibly TRBD2 (6 bases). V lost 0 bases and J 0 bases, leaving 13 bases between the germline ends. Germline V gene lookup returns CDR1 LNHNV and CDR2 YYDKDF (reference sequence). The CDR3 is made up of 17 amino acids. As DNA, the CDR3 is TGTGCCACCAGCAGAGAGGCTAGCGACCATAGCACAGATACGCAGTATTTT. Protein: CATSREASDHSTDTQYF.

The rearrangement joins TRBV7-8 to TRBJ1-5; the D gene is possibly TRBD1 (5 bases). The CDR3 is 13 residues long. Looked up from germline, CDR1 is SGHVS and CDR2 is FQNEAQ. Deletions cut 9 bases from V and 2 bases from J, with 11 bases between. The CDR3 is CASSWGGNQPQHF. In nucleotides, the CDR3 is TGTGCCAGTTCCTGGGGCGGCAATCAGCCCCAGCATTTT.

The chain joins TRBV4-1 to TRBJ2-7; 14 nucleotides line up with TRBD2. The V gene end was trimmed by 4 bases and the J gene end by 6 bases; junction bases not matched to a gene: 11. The CDR3 is 17 residues long. Germline loops: CDR1 MGHRA, CDR2 YSYEKL. CDR3 sequence (DNA): TGCGCCAGCAGCCGAGGACTAGCGGGAGGACTTACACCCGAGCAGTACTTC. Translation: CASSRGLAGGLTPEQYF.

This clonotype was seen ten or more times. The chain is built from TRBV7-8 and TRBJ2-7; TRBD2 agrees at 9 bases. Germline CDR1 and CDR2: SGHVS and FQNEAQ. V dropped 5 bases and J dropped 2; count of bases not matched to a gene: 10. The CDR3 covers 16 residues. Here the CDR3 DNA reads TGTGCCAGCAGCCCGCGGACTAGCGTATTAACCTACGAGCAGTACTTC. Protein product: CASSPRTSVLTYEQYF.

This clonotype was observed a handful of times. The V call is TRBV25-1, the J call TRBJ2-7, with 9 positions matching TRBD1. This CDR3 has 15 residues. Trimming at V came to 2 bases and at J to 5 bases, leaving 7 bases not matched to a gene. Germline V gene data show CDR1 as MGHDK and CDR2 as SYGVNS. The CDR3 DNA follows: TGTGCCAGCAGTGAACTTGGGACAGGGTGGAACGAGCAGTACTTC. Translating gives CASSELGTGWNEQYF.

This clonotype was detected a few times. This chain's CDR3 is CASSFGTSGRICRVPYEQYF. The CDR3 nucleotides are TGTGCCAGCAGCTTCGGGACTAGCGGGAGGATTTGCAGGGTTCCCTACGAGCAGTACTTC. This chain links TRBV5-6 with TRBJ2-7; 15 bases line up with TRBD2. The germline CDR1 and CDR2 sequences are SGHDT and YYEEEE. This CDR3 spans 20 amino acids. Trimming cost V 2 bases and J 2 bases; bases outside gene matches: 14.

This clonotype was picked up many times. V usage is TRBV14 and J usage is TRBJ2-7; D gene unclear. This CDR3 spans 14 amino acids. Looked up from germline, CDR1 is SGHDN and CDR2 is FVKESK. Trimming removed 6 bases from V and 0 bases from J, with 12 bases in between. The CDR3 DNA sequence: TGTGCCAGCAGTCCTTTCCAAATCTCCTACGAGCAGTACTTC. Translating gives CASSPFQISYEQYF.